This T cell receptor (beta chain) was retrieved from a study of T-cell reconstitution after alpha-beta-depleted transplantation in children. This clonotype has a handful of counts. Germline V gives CDR1 SGHTA, CDR2 FQGNSA. CDR3 size: 15 residues. V was shortened by 7 bases and J by 5 bases, with 20 bases between the two germline ends. Unique molecular identifiers featured in how the TCRbeta library was prepared. TCRdb reanalysed the PCR reads using MiXCR and keeps one entry per CDR3 protein. The sample consists of about 72,000 distinct CDR3 sequences, 7% to 8% of them appearing once. Specimen: PBMCs from the stem cell graft donor, collected from the stem cell graft. This receptor was identified in a human donor who donated a stem cell graft to a child with acute lymphoblastic leukemia. This chain connects TRBV7-2 to TRBJ2-5; possible D gene TRBD2, 6 bases. The CDR3 DNA reads as TGTGCCAGCATGCGGGGCGGGGCGTCAGGGGAGACCCAGTACTTC. It encodes CASMRGGASGETQYF.